This TCR beta chain stems from a study of T cell repertoires in cytomegalovirus infection. Trimming stripped 0 bases from V and 2 bases from J, with 10 bases between. CDR1 SGHAT and CDR2 FQNNGV come from the germline V gene. This CDR3 is 15 amino acids long. Regarding this clonotype: Its antigen is unidentified.

TCRdb used MiXCR to reprocess the reads, holding one entry per CDR3 protein. The table includes hundreds of thousands of distinct CDR3 sequences, almost 30% detected once. Specimen: cultured PBMCs, collected from culture after CMV antigen stimulation. The sequence was collected from a human donor in good health (CMV status not recorded). Some clones in this sample may be carry-over from other donors' samples. The rearrangement links TRBV11-2 to TRBJ2-5; TRBD2 is a possible D gene (5 bases). The DNA for the CDR3 is TGTGCCAGCAGCTTAGACCGGTGGGAGCAAGAGACCCAGTACTTC. Translation: CASSLDRWEQETQYF.